This entry lists 20 T cell receptor beta chains sequenced from one sample in a study of T cell repertoires in cytomegalovirus infection (dated by TCRdb to about 2019). Sequenced using an Illumina HiSeq 1500. In-frame beta chains were kept once TCRdb had trimmed the public reads at Q25 with fastp and called clones with MiXCR. Merged by CDR3 protein, the rows form single entries marked with the most common genes and DNA. In this sample the table shows more than 400,000 distinct CDR3 sequences, about 26% of which occur a single time. The top ten constitute 13% of the sample. Sequencing was performed on PBMCs. Receptors originate from a human donor in good health (CMV status not recorded). Some clones in this sample may be carry-over from other donors' samples.

The sample holds a few counts of this clonotype. This CDR3 is CASSPALPGEDEQFF. The CDR3 nucleotides read TGTGCCAGCAGTCCGGCCTTACCGGGGGAGGATGAGCAGTTCTTC. This chain links TRBV2 with TRBJ2-1; tentatively, D is TRBD2 (6 bases). The V and J ends lost 5 bases and 8 bases respectively, with 19 bases between them. CDR3 size: 15 residues. The germline V gene has CDR1 SNHLY and CDR2 FYNNEI.

In DNA form, the CDR3 reads TGTGCCAGCAGAAAATCGGGAGCCTATGGCTACACCTTC. Protein product: CASRKSGAYGYTF. This chain links TRBV27 with TRBJ1-2; D not resolved. The CDR3 runs 13 residues. Germline V gene data show CDR1 as MNHEY and CDR2 as SMNVEV (reference sequence). Trimming removed 6 bases at V and 4 bases at J, with 12 bases between.

The genes are TRBV12-3 or TRBV12-4 and TRBJ1-1; D unclear. The CDR3 has 13 amino acids. V shed 3 bases and J shed 4 bases, with 9 bases lying between them. The CDR3 sequence is CASSFAEGTEAFF. In nucleotides, the CDR3 is TGTGCCAGCAGTTTCGCCGAGGGCACTGAAGCTTTCTTT.

There are a few counts of this clonotype. J is TRBJ2-6 and V is TRBV6-2 or TRBV6-3, with D possibly TRBD1 on 6 matching bases. V gave up 5 bases and J gave up 2 bases, with 16 bases separating them. Germline V gene data show CDR1 as MNHEY and CDR2 as SVGEGT. There are 17 residues in the CDR3. The CDR3 nucleotides are TGTGCCAGCAGTATACCTACAGGGTTGACTGGGGCCAACGTCCTGACTTTC. Protein product: CASSIPTGLTGANVLTF.

This clonotype was detected a few times. CDR3 amino acids: CASSLVGGPSNEQFF. The DNA of the CDR3 is TGTGCCAGCAGTTTAGTGGGAGGGCCGTCCAATGAGCAGTTCTTC. The chain combines TRBV12-3 or TRBV12-4 with TRBJ2-1; TRBD2 matches at 7 bases. The ends lost 1 base at V and 6 bases at J; junction bases unmatched: 6. This CDR3 has 15 residues.

The V gene is TRBV6-4, the J gene TRBJ1-6, with D uncertain. Between the trimmed V and J ends, which lost 0 bases and 10 bases, there was a span of 22 bases. This CDR3 comprises 18 residues. In germline, CDR1 is MRHNA, CDR2 SNTAGT. The CDR3 reads CASSDSGRVGGPASPLHF. CDR3 coding DNA: TGTGCCAGCAGTGACTCGGGGAGGGTCGGAGGGCCCGCATCACCCCTCCACTTT.

This clonotype has just a few counts. The chain joins TRBV10-3 to TRBJ2-1, with TRBD2 identical over 10 bases. The CDR3 loop spans 15 amino acids. The J segment lost 9 bases and the V segment lost 3 bases, leaving 8 bases of the junction unmatched. Germline CDR1 and CDR2: ENHRY and SYGVKD. In DNA form, the CDR3 reads TGTGCCATCAGTGACACCGGGACTAGCGTCAGTGAGCAGTTCTTC. It yields the protein CAISDTGTSVSEQFF.

This rearrangement joins TRBV7-2 to TRBJ1-2; TRBD1 might be the D (5 bases). From germline, CDR1 is SGHTA and CDR2 FQGNSA. There are 15 residues in the CDR3. V gave up 0 bases and J gave up 5 bases, with 13 bases separating them. The DNA of the CDR3 is TGTGCCAGCAGCTTAGCGGGGAGCGGGGGTTATGGCTACACCTTC. Amino acid sequence: CASSLAGSGGYGYTF.

The sample holds many counts of this clonotype. CDR3 in amino acids: CASSPTGSSYNEQFF. DNA for the CDR3: TGTGCCAGCAGCCCAACCGGAAGCTCCTACAATGAGCAGTTCTTC. This chain joins TRBV12-3 or TRBV12-4 and TRBJ2-1; D not certain. With 6 bases removed from V and 0 bases from J, the gap between germline ends came to 12 bases. The CDR3 contains 15 residues.

In its sample, this clonotype was seen a few times. The V gene is TRBV10-3, the J gene TRBJ1-4; tentative D call: TRBD1 (5 bases). The CDR3 spans 11 residues. Germline-derived CDR1 and CDR2 are ENHRY and SYGVKD. The V end was cut by 8 bases, the J end by 8 bases, with 9 bases between. CDR3 sequence (DNA): TGTGCCATCGGGGGGAACGAAAAACTGTTTTTT. Translating gives CAIGGNEKLFF.

This clonotype came up a few times. The CDR3 DNA reads as TGCGCCAGCAGCCTGCGGGCATTCTCTGGGGCCAACGTCCTGACTTTC. Translation gives CASSLRAFSGANVLTF. The chain recombines TRBV4-1 with TRBJ2-6; perhaps TRBD2 as D (5 bases). CDR3 length equals 16 residues. V was trimmed by 4 bases and J by 0 bases, leaving 10 bases between them. Germline CDR1 MGHRA, CDR2 YSYEKL.

Notes on this clonotype: The CDR3 carries no conserved terminal phenylalanine or tryptophan, so it likely arises from a read error. J is TRBJ1-4 and V is TRBV20-1; no firm D call. The germline gives CDR1 DFQATT, CDR2 SNEGSKA (reference sequence). The V gene lost 0 bases and the J gene lost 3 bases, with 14 bases spanning the gap. The length of the CDR3 is 16 residues. The CDR3 coding sequence is TGCAGTGCTAGAGATAAGCGCTCTAGGGCTAATGAAAAACTGTTTTTA. It is translated as CSARDKRSRANEKLFL.

This clonotype was seen a handful of times. The chain joins TRBV6-6 to TRBJ1-1; D unclear. CDR3 length: 13 amino acids. V shed 10 bases and J shed 5 bases, with 17 bases lying between them. Germline V lookup: CDR1 MNHNY, CDR2 SVGAGI (reference sequence). The CDR3 is CATKVEWKTEAFF. Here the CDR3 DNA reads TGTGCCACTAAGGTCGAGTGGAAGACTGAAGCTTTCTTT.

This clonotype was found many times. This chain links TRBV7-3 with TRBJ1-1; 9 positions match TRBD1. Germline CDR1 is SGHTA and CDR2 is FQGTGA. Unmatched junction bases numbered 7, after V lost 5 bases and J lost 6 bases. This CDR3 comprises 14 residues. This chain's CDR3 is CASSPQGAFAEAFF. The CDR3 DNA follows: TGTGCCAGCAGCCCACAGGGGGCTTTCGCTGAAGCTTTCTTT.

The V and J genes are TRBV27 and TRBJ2-5, with 12 bases fitting TRBD1. V was clipped by 8 bases and J by 2 bases; unmatched bases: 3. Germline V gene lookup returns CDR1 MNHEY and CDR2 SMNVEV (reference sequence). The CDR3 is made up of 14 amino acids. CDR3 protein: CASGTGGEQETQYF. The CDR3 coding sequence is TGTGCCAGCGGGACAGGGGGCGAGCAAGAGACCCAGTACTTC.

V and J are TRBV6-2 or TRBV6-3 and TRBJ2-7, with 8 bases lining up with TRBD2. Germline assignment: CDR1 MNHEY and CDR2 SVGEGT. The V and J ends lost 5 bases and 2 bases, in that order; junction bases with no gene match: 11. This CDR3 is built from 16 residues. The CDR3 DNA sequence: TGTGCCAGCAGTCCAGGCTACGCGGGAGGTACCTACGAGCAGTACGTC. It yields the protein CASSPGYAGGTYEQYV.

This CDR3 is CASIKDRDYGYTF. As DNA, the CDR3 is TGTGCCAGCATTAAGGACAGGGACTATGGCTACACCTTC. This rearrangement joins TRBV2 to TRBJ1-2, with 8 nucleotides matching TRBD1. The V segment lost 7 bases and the J segment 3 bases; nucleotides outside the gene matches: 4. CDR1 and CDR2 from the germline V gene are SNHLY and FYNNEI. This CDR3 region has 13 residues.

This chain joins TRBV12-3 or TRBV12-4 and TRBJ1-4; tentative D call: TRBD1 (6 bases). The V and J ends lost 4 bases and 8 bases respectively, with 11 bases between them. The CDR3 has 13 amino acids. This CDR3 is CASSWGAKEKLFF. As DNA, the CDR3 is TGTGCCAGCAGTTGGGGGGCGAAGGAAAAACTGTTTTTT.

This clonotype showed up many times. The chain combines TRBV19 with TRBJ2-1; 8 nucleotides match TRBD1. V shed 1 base and J 8 bases; nucleotides not matched to a gene: 7. This CDR3 has 15 amino acids. From germline, CDR1 is LNHDA and CDR2 SQIVND (reference sequence). Written as DNA, the CDR3 is TGTGCCAGTAGTATAGGGACGTACAGGGGGGATGAGCAGTTCTTC. This codes for CASSIGTYRGDEQFF. Supplemented by reference TRBV19 and TRBJ2-1, the full variable domain reads DGGITQSPKYLFRKEGQNVTLSCEQNLNHDAMYWYRQDPGQGLRLIYYSQIVNDFQKGDIAEGYSVSREKKESFPLTVTSAQKNPTAFYLCASSIGTYRGDEQFFGPGTRLTVL.

The chain joins TRBV7-6 to TRBJ2-2; a possible D gene is TRBD2 (5 bases). The CDR3 is made up of 14 amino acids. V was cut by 6 bases and J by 6 bases, with 14 bases left in between. The germline gives CDR1 SGHVS, CDR2 FNYEAQ. Here the CDR3 reads CASSLVGVSGELFF. The CDR3 DNA follows: TGTGCCAGCAGTCTCGTGGGAGTTTCCGGGGAGCTGTTTTTT.